One T cell receptor (beta chain) is described in this entry. The entry originates in a study of blood T cell repertoires in COVID-19. Background on the study: In each case, the material was cDNA or gDNA derived from T cells, B-cell-depleted T cells, or PBMCs.

As originally analysed: Reference gene primer amplification in the assay estimated nucleated cell counts. The protocol was immunoSEQ multiplex PCR, while the TCRdb copy is restricted to in-frame clones and leaves out a portion. The V and J calls and clone size are taken from that table; D and trimming were inferred from the DNA. This repertoire shows approximately 210,000 clones, 82% found once; its top ten account for more than 3%. The CDR3 has 15 residues. With 1 base clipped from V and 8 bases from J, the junction kept 10 bases outside the gene matches. Germline CDR1 SGHNT, CDR2 YYREEE (reference sequence). Symptom resolution, clearance, or two negative PCRs marked the recovered donors of Cohort 3.

This TCR came from a woman aged 60-75 years who had recovered from COVID-19. The chain combines TRBV5-4 with TRBJ1-2; 8 bases are a match to TRBD1. The material sequenced was PBMCs or T cells enriched from blood (not recorded which). CDR3 loop: CASSLKPGQEGGYTF. CDR3 sequence (DNA): TGTGCCAGCAGCTTGAAGCCGGGACAGGAGGGGGGCTACACCTTC. Full variable domain (outside the CDR3, taken from reference TRBV5-4 and TRBJ1-2): ETGVTQSPTHLIKTRGQQVTLRCSSQSGHNTVSWYQQALGQGPQFIFQYYREEENGRGNFPPRFSGLQFPNYSSELNVNALELDDSALYLCASSLKPGQEGGYTFGSGTRLTVV.